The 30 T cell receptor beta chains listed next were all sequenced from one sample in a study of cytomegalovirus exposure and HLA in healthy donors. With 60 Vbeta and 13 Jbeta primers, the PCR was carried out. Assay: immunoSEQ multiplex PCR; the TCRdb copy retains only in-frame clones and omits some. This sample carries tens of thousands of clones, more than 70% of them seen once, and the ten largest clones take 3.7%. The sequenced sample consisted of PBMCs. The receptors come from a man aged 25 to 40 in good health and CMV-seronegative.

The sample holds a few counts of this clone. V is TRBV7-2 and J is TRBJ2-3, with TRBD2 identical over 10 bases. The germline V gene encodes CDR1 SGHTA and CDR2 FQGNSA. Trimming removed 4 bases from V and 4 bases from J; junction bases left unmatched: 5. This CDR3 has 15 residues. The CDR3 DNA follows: TGTGCCAGCAGCTCCCTCGGACTAGCGGCAGATACGCAGTATTTT. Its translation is CASSSLGLAADTQYF.

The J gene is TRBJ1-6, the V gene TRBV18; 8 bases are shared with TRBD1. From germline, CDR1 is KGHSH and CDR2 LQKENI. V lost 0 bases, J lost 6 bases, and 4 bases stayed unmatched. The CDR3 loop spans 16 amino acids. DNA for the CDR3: TGTGCCAGCTCACCACCTCAGGGGGCAGGTAATTCACCCCTCCACTTT. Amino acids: CASSPPQGAGNSPLHF.

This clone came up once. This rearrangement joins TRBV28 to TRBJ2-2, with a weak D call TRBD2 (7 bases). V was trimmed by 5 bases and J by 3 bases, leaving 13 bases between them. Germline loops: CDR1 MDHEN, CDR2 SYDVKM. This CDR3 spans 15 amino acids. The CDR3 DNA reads TGTGCCAGCAGTCCTACCGGGGGGCACACCGGGGAGCTGTTTTTT. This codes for CASSPTGGHTGELFF.

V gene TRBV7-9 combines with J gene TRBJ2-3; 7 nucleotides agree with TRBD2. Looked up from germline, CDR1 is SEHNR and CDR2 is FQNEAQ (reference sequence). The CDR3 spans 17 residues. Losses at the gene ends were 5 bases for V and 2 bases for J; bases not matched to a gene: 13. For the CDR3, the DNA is TGTGCCAGCAGCCCAGCGGGCCTAGCGGTTGTCACAGATACGCAGTATTTT. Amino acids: CASSPAGLAVVTDTQYF.

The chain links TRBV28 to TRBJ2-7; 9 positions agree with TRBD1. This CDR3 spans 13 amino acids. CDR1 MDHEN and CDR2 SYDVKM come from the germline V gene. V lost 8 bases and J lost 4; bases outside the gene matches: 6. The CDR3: CASEPGQGYEQYF. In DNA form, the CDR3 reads TGTGCCAGCGAACCGGGACAGGGTTACGAGCAGTACTTC.

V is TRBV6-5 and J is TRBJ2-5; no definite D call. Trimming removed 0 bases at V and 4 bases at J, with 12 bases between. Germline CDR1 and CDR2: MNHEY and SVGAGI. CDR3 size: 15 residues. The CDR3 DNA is TGTGCCAGCAGTTACTCGGGTACAAAGCGAGAGACCCAGTACTTC. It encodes CASSYSGTKRETQYF.

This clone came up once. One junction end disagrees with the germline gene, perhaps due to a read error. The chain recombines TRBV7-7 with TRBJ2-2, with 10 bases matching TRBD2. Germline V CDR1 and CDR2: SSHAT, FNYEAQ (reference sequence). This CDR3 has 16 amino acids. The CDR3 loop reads CASSLSGTSVPGELFF. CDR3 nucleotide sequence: TGTGCTAGCAGCTTAAGTGGGACTAGCGTCCCCGGGGAGCTGTTTTTT. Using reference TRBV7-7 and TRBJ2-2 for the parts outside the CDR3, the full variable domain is GAGVSQSPRYKVTKRGQDVTLRCDPISSHATLYWYQQALGQGPEFLTYFNYEAQPDKSGLPSDRFSAERPEGSISTLTIQRTEQRDSAMYRCASSLSGTSVPGELFFGEGSRLTVL.

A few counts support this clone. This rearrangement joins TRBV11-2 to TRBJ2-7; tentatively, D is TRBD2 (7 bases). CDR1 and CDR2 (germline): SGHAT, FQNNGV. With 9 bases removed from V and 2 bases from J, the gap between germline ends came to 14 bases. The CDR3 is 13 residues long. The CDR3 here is CASLTGRAYEQYF. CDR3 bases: TGTGCCAGTCTCACAGGGAGGGCCTACGAGCAGTACTTC.

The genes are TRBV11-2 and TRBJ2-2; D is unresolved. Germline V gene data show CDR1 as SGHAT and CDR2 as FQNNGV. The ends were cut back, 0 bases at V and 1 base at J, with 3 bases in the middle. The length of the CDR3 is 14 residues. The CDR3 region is CASSLDVNTGELFF. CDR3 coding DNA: TGTGCCAGCAGCTTAGACGTGAACACCGGGGAGCTGTTTTTT.

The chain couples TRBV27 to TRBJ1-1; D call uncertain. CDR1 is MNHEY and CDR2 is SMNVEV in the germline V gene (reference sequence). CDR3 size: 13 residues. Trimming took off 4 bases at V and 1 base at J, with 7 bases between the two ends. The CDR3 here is CASSSHKNTEAFF. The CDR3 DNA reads TGTGCCAGCAGTTCCCACAAGAACACTGAAGCTTTCTTT.

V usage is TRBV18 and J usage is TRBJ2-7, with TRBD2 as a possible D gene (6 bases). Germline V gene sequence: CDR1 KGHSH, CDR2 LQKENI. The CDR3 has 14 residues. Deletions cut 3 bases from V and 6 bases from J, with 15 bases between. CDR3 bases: TGTGCCAGCTCACCGGGCGGAGGGTGGGCCGAGCAGTACTTC. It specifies CASSPGGGWAEQYF.

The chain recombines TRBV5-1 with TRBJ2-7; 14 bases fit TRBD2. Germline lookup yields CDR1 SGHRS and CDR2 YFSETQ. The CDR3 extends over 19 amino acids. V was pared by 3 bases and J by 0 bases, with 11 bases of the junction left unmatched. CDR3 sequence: CASSWKTSGRASSSYEQYF. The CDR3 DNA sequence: TGCGCCAGCAGCTGGAAGACTAGCGGGAGGGCCTCTAGCTCCTACGAGCAGTACTTC.

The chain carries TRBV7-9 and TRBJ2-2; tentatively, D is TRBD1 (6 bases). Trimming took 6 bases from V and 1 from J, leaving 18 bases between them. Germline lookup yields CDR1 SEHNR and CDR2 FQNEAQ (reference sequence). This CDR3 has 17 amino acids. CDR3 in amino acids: CASSPPPGHQNTGELFF. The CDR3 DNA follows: TGTGCCAGCAGTCCCCCGCCGGGACACCAGAACACCGGGGAGCTGTTTTTT.

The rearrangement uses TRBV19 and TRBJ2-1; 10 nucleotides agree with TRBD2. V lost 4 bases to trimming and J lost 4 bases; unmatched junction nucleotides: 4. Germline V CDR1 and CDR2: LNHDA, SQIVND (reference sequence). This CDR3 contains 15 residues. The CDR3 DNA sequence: TGTGCCAGTAGTACAGTAGCGGGGGGATACAATGAGCAGTTCTTC. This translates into CASSTVAGGYNEQFF.

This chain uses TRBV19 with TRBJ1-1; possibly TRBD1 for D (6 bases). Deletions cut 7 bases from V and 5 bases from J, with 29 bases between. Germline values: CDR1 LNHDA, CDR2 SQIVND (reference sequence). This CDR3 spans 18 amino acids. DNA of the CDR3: TGTGCCAGTAAGCGGCGGGTAGAGGGGTCAACAGGGCGGACTGAAGCTTTCTTT. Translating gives CASKRRVEGSTGRTEAFF.

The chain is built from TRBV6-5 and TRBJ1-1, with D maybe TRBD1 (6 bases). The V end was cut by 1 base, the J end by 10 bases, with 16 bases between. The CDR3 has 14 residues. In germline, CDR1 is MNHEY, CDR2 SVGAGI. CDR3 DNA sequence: TGTGCCAGCAGTTACTTTCAAACAGGGTTTACAGCTTTCTTT. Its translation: CASSYFQTGFTAFF.

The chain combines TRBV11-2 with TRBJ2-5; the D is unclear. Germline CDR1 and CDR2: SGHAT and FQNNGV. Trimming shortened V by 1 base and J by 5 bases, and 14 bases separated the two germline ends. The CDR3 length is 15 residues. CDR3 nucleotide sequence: TGTGCCAGCAGCTTAGTTGACACTTCGACGGAGACCCAGTACTTC. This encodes CASSLVDTSTETQYF.

The CDR3 here is CASSLGDREVGNSPLHF. The CDR3 DNA is TGCGCCAGCAGCTTGGGGGACAGGGAGGTAGGCAATTCACCCCTCCACTTT. The V call is TRBV5-1, the J call TRBJ1-6, with TRBD1 matching 9 bases. V shed 0 bases and J 7 bases; nucleotides not matched to a gene: 8. Germline V CDR1 and CDR2: SGHRS, YFSETQ. The CDR3 sequence is 17 residues long. Complete variable domain (other parts from reference TRBV5-1 and TRBJ1-6): KAGVTQTPRYLIKTRGQQVTLSCSPISGHRSVSWYQQTPGQGLQFLFEYFSETQRNKGNFPGRFSGRQFSNSRSEMNVSTLELGDSALYLCASSLGDREVGNSPLHFGNGTRLTVT.

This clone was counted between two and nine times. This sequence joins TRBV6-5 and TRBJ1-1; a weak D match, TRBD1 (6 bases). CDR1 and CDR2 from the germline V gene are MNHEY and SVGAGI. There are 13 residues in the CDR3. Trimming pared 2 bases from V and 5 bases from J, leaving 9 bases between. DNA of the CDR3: TGTGCCAGCAGTTACCGACAGGATACTGAAGCTTTCTTT. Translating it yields CASSYRQDTEAFF.

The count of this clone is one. CDR3: CASKGTAFQETQYF. As DNA, the CDR3 is TGTGCCAGCAAAGGGACTGCCTTCCAAGAGACCCAGTACTTC. The J gene is TRBJ2-5, the V gene TRBV7-2; D perhaps matches TRBD2 (6 bases). Germline loops: CDR1 SGHTA, CDR2 FQGNSA. The V gene lost 7 bases and the J gene lost 1 base, with 13 bases spanning the gap. The CDR3 loop spans 14 amino acids.

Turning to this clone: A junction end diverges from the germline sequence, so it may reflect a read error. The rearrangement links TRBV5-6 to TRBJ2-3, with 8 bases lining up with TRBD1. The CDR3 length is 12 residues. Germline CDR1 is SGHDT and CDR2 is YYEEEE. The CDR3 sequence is CASSWAADRVDF. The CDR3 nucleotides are TGTGCCAGCAGCTGGGCGGCGGACAGGGTAGATTTT.

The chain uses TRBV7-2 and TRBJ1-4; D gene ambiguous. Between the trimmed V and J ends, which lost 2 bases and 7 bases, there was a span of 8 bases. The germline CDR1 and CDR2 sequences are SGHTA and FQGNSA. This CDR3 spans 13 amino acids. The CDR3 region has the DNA TGTGCCAGCAGCTTACAGGAGGGTGAAAAACTGTTTTTT. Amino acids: CASSLQEGEKLFF.

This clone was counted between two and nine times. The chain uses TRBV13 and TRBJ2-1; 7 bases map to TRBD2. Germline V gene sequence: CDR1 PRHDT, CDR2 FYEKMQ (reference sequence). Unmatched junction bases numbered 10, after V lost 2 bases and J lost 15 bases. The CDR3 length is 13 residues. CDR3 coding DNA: TGTGCCAGCAGCTTACGCGCAGCGGGAATAACGTTCTTC. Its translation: CASSLRAAGITFF.

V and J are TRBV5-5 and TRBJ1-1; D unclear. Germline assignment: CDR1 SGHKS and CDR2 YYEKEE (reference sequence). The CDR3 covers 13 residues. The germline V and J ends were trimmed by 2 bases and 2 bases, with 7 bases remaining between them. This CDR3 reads CASSFTRNTEAFF. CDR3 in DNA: TGTGCCAGCAGCTTTACTCGAAACACTGAAGCTTTCTTT.

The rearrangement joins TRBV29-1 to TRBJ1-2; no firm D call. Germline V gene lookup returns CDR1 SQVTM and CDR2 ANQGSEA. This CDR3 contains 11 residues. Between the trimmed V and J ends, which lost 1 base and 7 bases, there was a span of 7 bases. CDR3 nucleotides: TGCAGCGTTGAAGCAGGTTTTGGCTACACCTTC. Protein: CSVEAGFGYTF.

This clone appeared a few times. As DNA, the CDR3 is TGTGCCACCAGCAGAGTCCCTTTCGGGACTAGCAGTGAGCAGTTCTTC. Translating it yields CATSRVPFGTSSEQFF. The chain couples TRBV15 to TRBJ2-1, with TRBD2 matching 9 bases. Germline V gene lookup returns CDR1 LNHNV and CDR2 YYDKDF (reference sequence). The CDR3 runs 16 residues. The V and J ends lost 1 base and 9 bases, in that order; junction bases with no gene match: 10.

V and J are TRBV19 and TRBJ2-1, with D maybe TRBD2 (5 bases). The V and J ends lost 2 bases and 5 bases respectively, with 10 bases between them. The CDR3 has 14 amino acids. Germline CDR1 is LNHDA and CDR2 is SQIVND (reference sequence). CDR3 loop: CASSIFSANNEQFF. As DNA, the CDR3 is TGTGCCAGTAGTATATTTAGCGCAAACAATGAGCAGTTCTTC. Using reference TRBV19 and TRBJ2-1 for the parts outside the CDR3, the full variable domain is DGGITQSPKYLFRKEGQNVTLSCEQNLNHDAMYWYRQDPGQGLRLIYYSQIVNDFQKGDIAEGYSVSREKKESFPLTVTSAQKNPTAFYLCASSIFSANNEQFFGPGTRLTVL.

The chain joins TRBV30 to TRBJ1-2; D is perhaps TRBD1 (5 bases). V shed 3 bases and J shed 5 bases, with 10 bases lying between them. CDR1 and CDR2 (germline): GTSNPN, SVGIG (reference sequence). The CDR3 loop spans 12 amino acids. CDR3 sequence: CAWSDSRYGYTF. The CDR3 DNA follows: TGTGCCTGGAGCGACAGCCGATATGGCTACACCTTC.

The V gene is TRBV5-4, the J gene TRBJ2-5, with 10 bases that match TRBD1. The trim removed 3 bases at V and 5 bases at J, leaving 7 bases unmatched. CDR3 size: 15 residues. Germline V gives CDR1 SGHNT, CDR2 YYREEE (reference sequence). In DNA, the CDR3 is TGTGCCAGCAGCTCCGGGACAGGGGTTTTGGAGACCCAGTACTTC. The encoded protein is CASSSGTGVLETQYF.

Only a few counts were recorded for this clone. The CDR3 sequence: CASSGRGQGKRGEQFF. CDR3 coding DNA: TGTGCCAGCAGCGGACGCGGACAGGGGAAGAGGGGTGAGCAGTTCTTC. This sequence joins TRBV5-4 and TRBJ2-1; 9 bases align to TRBD1. The CDR3 has 16 amino acids. Germline CDR1 SGHNT, CDR2 YYREEE (reference sequence). The V and J ends lost 4 bases and 9 bases, in that order; junction bases with no gene match: 14. Drawing the rest from reference TRBV5-4 and TRBJ2-1, the complete variable domain is ETGVTQSPTHLIKTRGQQVTLRCSSQSGHNTVSWYQQALGQGPQFIFQYYREEENGRGNFPPRFSGLQFPNYSSELNVNALELDDSALYLCASSGRGQGKRGEQFFGPGTRLTVL.